This TCR beta chain derives from a study of blood T cell repertoires in COVID-19. Study details: T cells, B-cell-depleted T cells, or PBMCs provided the cDNA or gDNA that served as material.

Sequenced by immunoSEQ multiplex PCR; TCRdb stores in-frame clones only, minus some. Of 150,000 or so clones listed, over 75% are singletons. In germline, CDR1 is SGHDT, CDR2 YYEEEE. Trimming stripped 1 base from V and 7 bases from J, with 11 bases between. This CDR3 has 13 amino acids. The clonotype originates from a woman younger than 45 with acute COVID-19. This chain connects TRBV5-6 to TRBJ1-1, with a tentative D call TRBD1 (5 bases). Sample: PBMCs or T cells enriched from blood (not recorded which). The chain's CDR3 is CASSLIMGREAFF. For the CDR3, the DNA is TGTGCCAGCAGCTTGATAATGGGGCGTGAAGCTTTCTTT. Looking up the rest from reference TRBV5-6 and TRBJ1-1 gives the full variable domain: DAGVTQSPTHLIKTRGQQVTLRCSPKSGHDTVSWYQQALGQGPQFIFQYYEEEERQRGNFPDRFSGHQFPNYSSELNVNALLLGDSALYLCASSLIMGREAFFGQGTRLTVV.